What follows describes a single TCR beta chain. Its antigen is unknown. The CDR3 spans 16 residues. The germline gives CDR1 ENHRY, CDR2 SYGVKD. The V gene lost 0 bases and the J gene lost 5 bases, with 16 bases spanning the gap. The data originate from a study of response to subunit inactivated influenza vaccine. TCRdb itself ran the RT-PCR reads through MiXCR, one entry per CDR3 protein. The table records about 500,000 distinct CDR3 sequences, approximately 16% of them present only once. Study-wide results and limits: The authors suggested that few new T cells are recruited per seasonal influenza vaccination.

The source is a man aged 45-69 years who received an inactivated influenza vaccine. The chain links TRBV10-3 to TRBJ2-5, with D maybe TRBD1 (6 bases). The sequences come from CD4+ T cells sorted from PBMCs, collected around 25 months after vaccination. The CDR3 reads CAISESPQGSGETQYF. In DNA form, the CDR3 reads TGTGCCATCAGTGAGTCCCCTCAGGGGTCAGGGGAGACCCAGTACTTC.